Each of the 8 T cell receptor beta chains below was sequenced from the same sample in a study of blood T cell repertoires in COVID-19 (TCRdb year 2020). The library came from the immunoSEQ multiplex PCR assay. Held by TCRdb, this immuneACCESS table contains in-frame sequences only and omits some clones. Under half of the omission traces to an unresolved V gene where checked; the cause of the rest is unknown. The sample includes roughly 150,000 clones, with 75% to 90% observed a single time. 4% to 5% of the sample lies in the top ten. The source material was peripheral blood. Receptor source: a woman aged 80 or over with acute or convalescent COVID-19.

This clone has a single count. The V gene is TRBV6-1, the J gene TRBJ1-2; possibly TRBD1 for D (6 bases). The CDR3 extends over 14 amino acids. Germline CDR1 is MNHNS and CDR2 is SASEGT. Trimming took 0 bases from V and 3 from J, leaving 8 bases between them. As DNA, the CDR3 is TGTGCCAGCAGTGAAGCAGCAGGGGACTATGGCTACACCTTC. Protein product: CASSEAAGDYGYTF.

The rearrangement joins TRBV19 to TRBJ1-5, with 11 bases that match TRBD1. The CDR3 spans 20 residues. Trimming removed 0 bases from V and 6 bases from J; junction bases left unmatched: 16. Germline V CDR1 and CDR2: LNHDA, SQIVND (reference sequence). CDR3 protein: CASSIDWRAGTGGLSQPQHF. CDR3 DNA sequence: TGTGCCAGTAGTATAGATTGGAGGGCCGGGACAGGGGGACTGTCTCAGCCCCAGCATTTT.

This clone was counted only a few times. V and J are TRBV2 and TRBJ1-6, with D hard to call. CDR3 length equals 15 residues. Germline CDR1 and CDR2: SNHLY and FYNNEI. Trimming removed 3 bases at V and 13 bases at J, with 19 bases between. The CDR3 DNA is TGTGCCAGCAGTGATCAGGCCGTCACTAGCTCGCCCCTCCACTTT. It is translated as CASSDQAVTSSPLHF.

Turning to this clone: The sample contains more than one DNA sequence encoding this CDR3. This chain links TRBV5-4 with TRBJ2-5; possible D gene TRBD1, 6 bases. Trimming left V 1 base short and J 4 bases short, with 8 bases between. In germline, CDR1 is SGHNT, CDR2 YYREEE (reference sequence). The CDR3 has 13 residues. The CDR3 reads CASSLRGGETQYF. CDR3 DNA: TGTGCCAGCAGCTTGAGAGGGGGAGAGACCCAGTACTTC.

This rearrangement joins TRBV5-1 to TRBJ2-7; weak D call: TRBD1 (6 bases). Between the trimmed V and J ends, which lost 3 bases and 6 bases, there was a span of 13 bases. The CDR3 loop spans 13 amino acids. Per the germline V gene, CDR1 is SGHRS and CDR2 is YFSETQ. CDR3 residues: CASSYNYRVEQYF. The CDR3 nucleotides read TGCGCCAGCAGCTACAACTACAGGGTCGAGCAGTACTTC.

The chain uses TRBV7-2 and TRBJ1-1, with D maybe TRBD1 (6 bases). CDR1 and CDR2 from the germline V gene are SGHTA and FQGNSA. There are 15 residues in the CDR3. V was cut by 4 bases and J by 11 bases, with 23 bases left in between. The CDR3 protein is CASSSFGTRPSAAFF. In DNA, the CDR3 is TGTGCCAGCAGCTCTTTTGGGACACGACCGTCCGCCGCTTTCTTT.

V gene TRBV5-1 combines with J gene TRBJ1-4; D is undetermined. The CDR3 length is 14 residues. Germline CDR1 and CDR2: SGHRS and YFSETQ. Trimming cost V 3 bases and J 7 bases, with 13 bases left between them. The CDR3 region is CASSWSQGSEKLFF. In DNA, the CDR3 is TGCGCCAGCAGCTGGTCCCAAGGGAGTGAAAAACTGTTTTTT.

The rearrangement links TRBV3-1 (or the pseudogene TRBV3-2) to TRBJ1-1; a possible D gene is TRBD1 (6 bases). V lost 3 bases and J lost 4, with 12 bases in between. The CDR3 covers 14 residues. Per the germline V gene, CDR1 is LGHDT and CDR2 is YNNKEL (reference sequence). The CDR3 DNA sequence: TGTGCCAGCAGCCAGCCAGGGGCTGGCACTGAAGCTTTCTTT. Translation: CASSQPGAGTEAFF.